The 8 T cell receptor beta chains given below trace back to one sample, sequenced in a study of blood T cells in healthy people across ages. A J-beta primer mix and a sample-barcoded 5' primer were used in a second PCR of roughly 6 to 12 cycles. One entry per CDR3 protein results from TCRdb running MiXCR on the 5' RACE reads. The data show nearly 800,000 distinct CDR3 sequences, with roughly 25% seen just once and roughly 3.8% held by the top ten. The sample was also reused in another study, on T cells of mothers and their children.

Sequencing was carried out using blood. The receptor source for this set is a boy younger than 18 in good health.

The chain joins TRBV29-1 to TRBJ2-5; D gene unclear. The DNA end favors TRBJ2-7, so the J call may be wrong. This CDR3 comprises 14 residues. The germline V gene has CDR1 SQVTM and CDR2 ANQGSEA. The CDR3, as DNA: TGCAGCGTTGGATTAGTGGGGTTGGTCTACGAGCAGTACTTC. Amino acids: CSVGLVGLVYEQYF.

This chain joins TRBV7-9 and TRBJ2-3; D unresolved. This CDR3 is built from 16 residues. V was cut by 2 bases and J by 6 bases, with 18 bases left in between. In germline, CDR1 is SEHNR, CDR2 FQNEAQ (reference sequence). As DNA, the CDR3 is TGTGCCAGCAGCTTACCAGATGGCTACCTGGCGGATACGCAGTATTTT. Amino acid sequence: CASSLPDGYLADTQYF.

This rearrangement joins TRBV10-3 to TRBJ1-6, with TRBD1 matching over 8 bases. Trimming cost V 6 bases and J 5 bases; bases outside gene matches: 0. The germline CDR1 and CDR2 sequences are ENHRY and SYGVKD. The CDR3 is made up of 13 amino acids. CDR3 region: CAIRGQDNSPLHF. In nucleotides, the CDR3 is TGTGCCATCAGGGGACAGGATAATTCACCCCTCCACTTT.

This clonotype was counted between two and nine times. V and J are TRBV5-1 and TRBJ2-5, with D tentatively TRBD2 (6 bases). The end of the DNA aligns better with TRBJ2-1, so the J call may be wrong. Germline CDR1 is SGHRS and CDR2 is YFSETQ. There are 14 residues in the CDR3. As DNA, the CDR3 is TGCGCCAGCAGCTTTGGAGGGAGCTTCAATGAGCAGTTCTTC. This sequence encodes CASSFGGSFNEQFF.

This rearrangement joins TRBV28 to TRBJ1-1; D unresolved. The CDR3 is made up of 12 amino acids. V gave up 7 bases and J gave up 4 bases, with 10 bases separating them. Per germline, CDR1 MDHEN and CDR2 SYDVKM. CDR3 bases: TGTGCCAGCAACACACTGGCCACTGAAGCTTTCTTT. It is translated as CASNTLATEAFF.

This chain uses TRBV2 with TRBJ2-1; D is unclear. The CDR3 is 15 amino acids. Germline V gene sequence: CDR1 SNHLY, CDR2 FYNNEI. V was clipped by 9 bases and J by 1 base, with 16 bases between them. This CDR3 is CASYRGVLSYNEQFF. CDR3 coding DNA: TGTGCCAGTTACCGCGGTGTTTTATCCTACAATGAGCAGTTCTTC.

The rearrangement joins TRBV7-8 to TRBJ2-1; unclear D gene. Judging by the DNA end, TRBJ2-7 fits better; the J call may be wrong. Per the germline V gene, CDR1 is SGHVS and CDR2 is FQNEAQ. The CDR3 covers 13 residues. In nucleotides, the CDR3 is TGTGCCAGCAGTCCTAGAGTCGACTACGAGCAGTACTTC. This translates into CASSPRVDYEQYF.

This clonotype was picked up a small number of times. This chain connects TRBV15 to TRBJ2-3; D perhaps matches TRBD2 (5 bases). The germline V and J ends were trimmed by 0 bases and 0 bases, with 10 bases remaining between them. The length of the CDR3 is 16 residues. CDR1 is LNHNV, CDR2 YYDKDF, per germline (reference sequence). This chain's CDR3 is CATSRDLGSSTDTQYF. In DNA form, the CDR3 reads TGTGCCACCAGCAGAGATCTGGGGAGTAGCACAGATACGCAGTATTTT.